These 32 T cell receptor beta chains were all obtained from the same sample, sequenced in a study of CD8 T cells in Susac syndrome. Random hexamers served to reverse transcribe roughly 0.5 to 1 ug RNA. MiXCR, run by TCRdb on the immunoSEQ multiplex PCR reads, gives a single entry per CDR3 protein. The table has around 230,000 distinct CDR3 sequences, approximately 95% seen once. Material for sequencing was CD4+ T cells from PBMCs. The receptors here all came from a human donor with multiple sclerosis.

This rearrangement joins TRBV4-1 to TRBJ2-7, with D uncertain. This CDR3 spans 14 amino acids. Trimming removed 1 base at V and 0 bases at J, with 7 bases between. Germline values: CDR1 MGHRA, CDR2 YSYEKL. The CDR3 coding sequence is TGCGCCAGCAGCCAAGTTATTGTCTCCTACGAGCAGTACTTC. Translation: CASSQVIVSYEQYF.

The CDR3, as DNA: TGCGCCAGCAGCTTGAAAGGACACGGCGAGCAGTACTTC. This encodes CASSLKGHGEQYF. This rearrangement joins TRBV5-1 to TRBJ2-7; D is perhaps TRBD1 (5 bases). V was trimmed by 1 base and J by 6 bases, leaving 11 bases between them. Germline V gene data show CDR1 as SGHRS and CDR2 as YFSETQ. CDR3 length: 13 amino acids. The full variable domain, in which reference TRBV5-1 and TRBJ2-7 provide the parts outside the CDR3, is KAGVTQTPRYLIKTRGQQVTLSCSPISGHRSVSWYQQTPGQGLQFLFEYFSETQRNKGNFPGRFSGRQFSNSRSEMNVSTLELGDSALYLCASSLKGHGEQYFGPGTRLTVT.

The CDR3, as DNA: TGTGCCAGCTCACCACCGTTTGCCGAGCAGTACTTC. Residues: CASSPPFAEQYF. The chain is built from TRBV18 and TRBJ2-7; D remains unclear. This CDR3 has 12 amino acids. Per the germline V gene, CDR1 is KGHSH and CDR2 is LQKENI. V was pared by 0 bases and J by 6 bases, with 6 bases between.

The chain carries TRBV3-1 and TRBJ2-7, with D perhaps TRBD2 (5 bases). This CDR3 spans 15 amino acids. Germline-derived CDR1 and CDR2 are LGHDT and YNNKEL (reference sequence). With 4 bases removed from V and 3 bases from J, the gap between germline ends came to 16 bases. CDR3 nucleotides: TGTGCCAGCAGCCTACCGGAGGTGAAAGGCTACGAGCAGTACTTC. Amino acid sequence: CASSLPEVKGYEQYF.

Concerning this clonotype itself: Its ends do not fully match the called genes, so a read error is possible. The chain couples TRBV4-2 to TRBJ2-5; 7 bases map to TRBD2. The CDR3 runs 13 residues. CDR1 and CDR2 from the germline V gene are LGHNA and YNFKEQ. The CDR3 loop is CASSQDGGGIQDF. CDR3 nucleotide sequence: TGTGCCAGCAGCCAAGATGGCGGGGGTATTCAAGACTTC.

CDR3: CSVEPTSGLGQETQYF. CDR3 nucleotide sequence: TGCAGCGTTGAACCAACCTCGGGACTGGGGCAAGAGACCCAGTACTTC. The genes are TRBV29-1 and TRBJ2-5; the D gene is possibly TRBD2 (6 bases). Germline CDR1 reads SQVTM; CDR2 reads ANQGSEA. The CDR3 is 16 amino acids. V was cut by 2 bases and J by 2 bases, with 18 bases left in between.

The rearrangement joins TRBV11-3 to TRBJ2-7; D gene ambiguous. There are 13 residues in the CDR3. Between the trimmed V and J ends, which lost 8 bases and 1 base, there was a span of 12 bases. The germline V gene encodes CDR1 SGHNT and CDR2 YENEEA. CDR3 in DNA: TGTGCCAGCCCTAAGACGGCTTCCTACGAGCAGTACTTC. Translated: CASPKTASYEQYF.

This clonotype was seen a handful of times. This chain links TRBV28 with TRBJ2-7; 10 bases align to TRBD1. From germline, CDR1 is MDHEN and CDR2 SYDVKM. With 3 bases clipped from V and 2 bases from J, the junction kept 4 bases outside the gene matches. This CDR3 is built from 15 residues. The CDR3 nucleotides are TGTGCCAGCAGTTTGGGACAGGGGAACCCCTACGAGCAGTACTTC. This encodes CASSLGQGNPYEQYF. Full variable domain (outside the CDR3, taken from reference TRBV28 and TRBJ2-7): DVKVTQSSRYLVKRTGEKVFLECVQDMDHENMFWYRQDPGLGLRLIYFSYDVKMKEKGDIPEGYSVSREKKERFSLILESASTNQTSMYLCASSLGQGNPYEQYFGPGTRLTVT.

This clonotype occurred once. J is TRBJ2-7 and V is TRBV2; D unresolved. Germline CDR1 and CDR2: SNHLY and FYNNEI. The CDR3 covers 12 residues. Trimming left V 2 bases short and J 4 bases short, with 6 bases between. The CDR3 sequence is CASSEQVYEQYF. Here the CDR3 DNA reads TGTGCCAGCAGTGAACAGGTATACGAGCAGTACTTC.

This sequence joins TRBV2 and TRBJ2-1, with D unclear. Trimming stripped 5 bases from V and 9 bases from J, with 11 bases between. This CDR3 is built from 12 residues. Germline CDR1 reads SNHLY; CDR2 reads FYNNEI. This CDR3 reads CASSLPAREQFF. CDR3 sequence (DNA): TGTGCCAGCAGTCTCCCTGCCCGTGAGCAGTTCTTC.

V and J are TRBV6-6 and TRBJ2-1; 8 bases agree with TRBD1. The CDR3 extends over 14 amino acids. J was trimmed by 7 bases and V by 2 bases; bases with no gene match: 4. Germline CDR1 MNHNY, CDR2 SVGAGI (reference sequence). In nucleotides, the CDR3 is TGTGCCAGCAGTTACGGACAGGGACGAAATGAGCAGTTCTTC. Protein product: CASSYGQGRNEQFF.

The rearrangement links TRBV14 to TRBJ1-2; D gene uncertain. Germline V gene lookup returns CDR1 SGHDN and CDR2 FVKESK. The CDR3 consists of 15 residues. The V and J ends lost 0 bases and 5 bases respectively, with 13 bases between them. CDR3 residues: CASSQDFPVWYGYTF. Here the CDR3 DNA reads TGTGCCAGCAGCCAAGATTTCCCCGTCTGGTATGGCTACACCTTC.

This chain joins TRBV20-1 and TRBJ2-5; 10 bases are a match to TRBD2. Germline V lookup: CDR1 DFQATT, CDR2 SNEGSKA (reference sequence). The CDR3 contains 14 residues. The V gene end was trimmed by 6 bases and the J gene end by 7 bases; junction bases not matched to a gene: 11. CDR3 DNA: TGCAGTGCCACGCTAGCGGGAGTAGGCGGGACCCAGTACTTC. Protein: CSATLAGVGGTQYF.

For the CDR3, the DNA is TGTGCCAGCAGTTACGACCCCAATCAGCCCCAGCATTTT. Its protein product is CASSYDPNQPQHF. The chain links TRBV6-5 to TRBJ1-5, with D unclear. The CDR3 is 13 amino acids. V was clipped by 2 bases and J by 3 bases, with 5 bases between them. Germline V CDR1 and CDR2: MNHEY, SVGAGI.

This chain links TRBV28 with TRBJ1-2; TRBD1 is a possible D gene (5 bases). V was trimmed by 6 bases and J by 1 base, leaving 21 bases between them. Germline loops: CDR1 MDHEN, CDR2 SYDVKM. The CDR3 contains 17 residues. The CDR3 nucleotides read TGTGCCAGCAGGGCACCTCAAGGGGCCGACTTTAACTATGGCTACACCTTC. Translated, it gives CASRAPQGADFNYGYTF.

The chain uses TRBV3-1 and TRBJ2-7, with 8 positions matching TRBD2. V lost 4 bases and J lost 7; bases outside the gene matches: 6. Germline values: CDR1 LGHDT, CDR2 YNNKEL (reference sequence). This CDR3 has 13 residues. The CDR3 sequence is CASSRSGSREQYF. The DNA of the CDR3 is TGTGCCAGCAGCCGGAGCGGGAGCCGGGAGCAGTACTTC.

The chain has TRBV2 and TRBJ2-4; possibly TRBD1 for D (5 bases). The CDR3 has 16 amino acids. V gave up 4 bases and J gave up 2 bases, with 15 bases separating them. The V gene's germline CDR1 is SNHLY and CDR2 FYNNEI. The CDR3 nucleotides read TGTGCCAGCAGTGTATCAAGGGGCGTAACCAAAAACATTCAGTACTTC. Its protein product is CASSVSRGVTKNIQYF.

The CDR3, as DNA: TGCAGCGTCGGCAGGGGGCTGAATCAGCCCCAGCATTTT. Translating gives CSVGRGLNQPQHF. The gene calls are TRBV29-1 and TRBJ1-5, with 8 bases aligning to TRBD1. This CDR3 has 13 amino acids. Unmatched junction bases numbered 5, after V lost 6 bases and J lost 4 bases. The germline V gene has CDR1 SQVTM and CDR2 ANQGSEA.

The genes are TRBV2 and TRBJ2-2, with D perhaps matching TRBD1 (6 bases). CDR1 is SNHLY and CDR2 is FYNNEI in the germline V gene. V shed 6 bases and J shed 7 bases, with 15 bases lying between them. The CDR3 runs 14 residues. This CDR3 is CASSRDNPIGELFF. CDR3 DNA sequence: TGTGCCAGCAGCCGGGACAACCCAATCGGGGAGCTGTTTTTT.

This chain links TRBV30 with TRBJ2-7; D not resolved. Germline lookup yields CDR1 GTSNPN and CDR2 SVGIG (reference sequence). The CDR3 is made up of 12 amino acids. The V and J ends lost 1 base and 5 bases respectively, with 9 bases between them. Here the CDR3 DNA reads TGTGCCTGGAGTGGAACCCTAAACGAGCAGTACTTC. Amino acids: CAWSGTLNEQYF.

This rearrangement joins TRBV11-1 to TRBJ2-3; 11 bases agree with TRBD2. CDR1 and CDR2 (germline): SGHAT, FQDESV (reference sequence). With 1 base clipped from V and 7 bases from J, the junction kept 7 bases outside the gene matches. There are 16 residues in the CDR3. Written as DNA, the CDR3 is TGTGCCAGCAGCTTAGGTACTAGCGGGGGCAGGAATACGCAGTATTTT. This sequence encodes CASSLGTSGGRNTQYF.

The chain joins TRBV5-4 to TRBJ2-7; 16 nucleotides match TRBD2. This CDR3 comprises 16 residues. In germline, CDR1 is SGHNT, CDR2 YYREEE (reference sequence). The junction had 4 bases not matched to a gene; V was cut back by 4 bases and J by 3 bases. The DNA of the CDR3 is TGTGCCAGCAGCCCGGGACTAGCGGGAGGGAACTACGAGCAGTACTTC. This codes for CASSPGLAGGNYEQYF. Together with reference TRBV5-4 and TRBJ2-7, the CDR3 gives the full variable domain: ETGVTQSPTHLIKTRGQQVTLRCSSQSGHNTVSWYQQALGQGPQFIFQYYREEENGRGNFPPRFSGLQFPNYSSELNVNALELDDSALYLCASSPGLAGGNYEQYFGPGTRLTVT.

The rearrangement links TRBV27 to TRBJ2-7, with TRBD1 matching 7 bases. Germline V gives CDR1 MNHEY, CDR2 SMNVEV (reference sequence). This CDR3 comprises 14 residues. Unmatched junction bases numbered 9, after V lost 6 bases and J lost 4 bases. CDR3 bases: TGTGCCAGCAGGCGGACCGGGACAGTGTACGAGCAGTACTTC. This codes for CASRRTGTVYEQYF.

In this sample, this clonotype turned up once. This rearrangement joins TRBV20-1 to TRBJ2-3, with a tentative D call TRBD2 (6 bases). V was clipped by 3 bases and J by 2 bases, with 15 bases between them. Germline V CDR1 and CDR2: DFQATT, SNEGSKA (reference sequence). This CDR3 has 15 residues. CDR3 loop: CSARGLGLITDTQYF. The CDR3 DNA reads as TGCAGTGCTAGGGGACTTGGACTAATCACAGATACGCAGTATTTT.

The V gene is TRBV5-6, the J gene TRBJ2-7; no firm D call. CDR1 and CDR2 from the germline V gene are SGHDT and YYEEEE. The CDR3 consists of 11 residues. With 4 bases removed from V and 2 bases from J, the gap between germline ends came to 4 bases. CDR3 sequence reads: CASSLTYEQYF. The CDR3 DNA sequence: TGTGCCAGCAGCCTCACCTACGAGCAGTACTTC.

This chain joins TRBV20-1 and TRBJ2-1, with unresolved D. The germline gives CDR1 DFQATT, CDR2 SNEGSKA (reference sequence). Trimming took 1 base from V and 10 from J, leaving 8 bases between them. CDR3 length equals 11 residues. This CDR3 reads CSARAPYEQFF. The DNA of the CDR3 is TGCAGTGCTAGAGCCCCTTACGAGCAGTTCTTC.

Here the CDR3 DNA reads TGTGCCAGCAGCTTAGTAGGACAGCGCCCCTCTGGGGCCAACGTCCTGACTTTC. As protein: CASSLVGQRPSGANVLTF. The chain uses TRBV7-9 and TRBJ2-6; maybe TRBD1 (6 bases). V was cut by 1 base and J by 0 bases, with 13 bases left in between. The CDR3 has 18 amino acids. In germline, CDR1 is SEHNR, CDR2 FQNEAQ (reference sequence).

The rearrangement uses TRBV20-1 and TRBJ2-1, with D uncertain. The germline V gene encodes CDR1 DFQATT and CDR2 SNEGSKA (reference sequence). The CDR3 runs 14 residues. Trimming removed 6 bases from V and 5 bases from J, with 17 bases in between. The CDR3 bases are TGCAGTGCAACCATAAGAGAGTCTCACAATGAGCAGTTCTTC. Amino acid sequence: CSATIRESHNEQFF.

J is TRBJ2-1 and V is TRBV10-3, with 11 bases fitting TRBD2. V shed 4 bases, J shed 9 bases, and the junction held 14 bases outside the gene matches. CDR3 size: 17 residues. Germline CDR1 and CDR2: ENHRY and SYGVKD. CDR3 region: CAISGTSGLTGPREQFF. The CDR3 DNA follows: TGTGCCATCAGTGGGACTAGCGGGCTCACGGGTCCGCGTGAGCAGTTCTTC.

The V gene is TRBV4-1, the J gene TRBJ2-7, with 9 positions matching TRBD1. The CDR3 spans 15 residues. Per the germline V gene, CDR1 is MGHRA and CDR2 is YSYEKL. The V segment lost 3 bases and the J segment 6 bases; nucleotides outside the gene matches: 9. CDR3 sequence reads: CASSHPQGASPEQYF. Here the CDR3 DNA reads TGCGCCAGCAGCCATCCACAGGGGGCCTCCCCCGAGCAGTACTTC.

This clonotype was observed once. The chain is built from TRBV20-1 and TRBJ2-2, with TRBD2 matching over 13 bases. The CDR3 extends over 14 amino acids. V shed 6 bases and J 4 bases; nucleotides not matched to a gene: 2. Germline CDR1 DFQATT, CDR2 SNEGSKA (reference sequence). For the CDR3, the DNA is TGCAGTGCCGGGACTAGCGGGATCACCGGGGAGCTGTTTTTT. It encodes CSAGTSGITGELFF.

The CDR3: CASSLGGAPHEQFF. The CDR3 DNA is TGTGCCAGCAGCCTCGGGGGGGCCCCTCATGAGCAGTTCTTC. The V gene is TRBV3-1, the J gene TRBJ2-1, with 8 bases lining up with TRBD2. Per the germline V gene, CDR1 is LGHDT and CDR2 is YNNKEL (reference sequence). The CDR3 has 14 amino acids. After removal of 4 bases from V and 8 bases from J, the junction contained 7 bases not matched to a gene.